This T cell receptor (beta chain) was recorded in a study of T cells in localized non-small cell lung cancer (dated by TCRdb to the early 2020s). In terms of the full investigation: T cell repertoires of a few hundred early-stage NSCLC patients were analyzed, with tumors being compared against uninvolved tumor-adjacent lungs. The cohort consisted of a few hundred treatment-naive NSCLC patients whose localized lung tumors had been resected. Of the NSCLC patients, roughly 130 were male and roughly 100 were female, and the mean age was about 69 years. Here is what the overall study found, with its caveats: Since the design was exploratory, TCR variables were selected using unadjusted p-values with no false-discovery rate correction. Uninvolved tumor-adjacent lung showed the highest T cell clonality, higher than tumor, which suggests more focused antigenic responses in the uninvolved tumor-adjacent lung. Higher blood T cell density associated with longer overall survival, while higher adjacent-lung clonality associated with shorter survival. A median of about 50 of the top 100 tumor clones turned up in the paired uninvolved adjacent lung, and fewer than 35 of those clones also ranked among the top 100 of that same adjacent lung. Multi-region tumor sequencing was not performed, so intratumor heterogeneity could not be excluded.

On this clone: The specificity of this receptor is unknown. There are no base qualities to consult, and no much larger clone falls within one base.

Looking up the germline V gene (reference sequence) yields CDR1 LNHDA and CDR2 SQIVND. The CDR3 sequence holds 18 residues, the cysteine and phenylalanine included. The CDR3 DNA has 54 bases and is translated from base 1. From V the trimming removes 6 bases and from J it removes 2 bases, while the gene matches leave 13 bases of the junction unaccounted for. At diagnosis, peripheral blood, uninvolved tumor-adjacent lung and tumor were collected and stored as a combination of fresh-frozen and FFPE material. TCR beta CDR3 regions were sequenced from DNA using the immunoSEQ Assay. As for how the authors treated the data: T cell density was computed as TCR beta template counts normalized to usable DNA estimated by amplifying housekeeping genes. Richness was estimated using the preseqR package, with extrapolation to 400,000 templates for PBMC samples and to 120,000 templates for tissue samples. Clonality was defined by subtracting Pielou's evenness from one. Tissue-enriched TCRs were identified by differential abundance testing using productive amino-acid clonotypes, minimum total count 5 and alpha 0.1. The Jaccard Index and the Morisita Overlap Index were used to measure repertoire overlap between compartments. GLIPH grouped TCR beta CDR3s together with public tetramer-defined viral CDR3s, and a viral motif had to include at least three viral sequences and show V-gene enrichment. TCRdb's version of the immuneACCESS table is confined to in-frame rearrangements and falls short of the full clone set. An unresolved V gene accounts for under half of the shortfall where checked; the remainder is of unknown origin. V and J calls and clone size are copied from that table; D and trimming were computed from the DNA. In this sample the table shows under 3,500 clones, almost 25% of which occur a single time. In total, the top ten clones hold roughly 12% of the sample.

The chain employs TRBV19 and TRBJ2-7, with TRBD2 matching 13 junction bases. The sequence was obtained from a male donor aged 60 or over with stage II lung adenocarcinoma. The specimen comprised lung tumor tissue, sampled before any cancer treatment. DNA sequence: TGTGCCAGTAGCCGACAGGGGGGGACTAGCGGGGCCACCTACGAGCAGTACTTC. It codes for CASSRQGGTSGATYEQYF.